A selection of T cell receptor beta chains follows, all from one sample in a study of cytomegalovirus exposure and HLA in healthy donors. Sequenced by immunoSEQ multiplex PCR; TCRdb stores in-frame clones only, minus some. The sample includes under 150,000 clones, 70% to 85% seen only once; the top ten take approximately 1.5%. Material for sequencing was PBMCs. The receptors originated from a young man in good health and CMV-seropositive. CDR3s include the opening cysteine and the closing phenylalanine or tryptophan. A D gene is named only where the DNA matches it firmly. Not all rows give a size; the values are once, few, many and, for expanded clones, a class.

CDR3nt: TGTGCCAGCTCCCCCGACAGGGATGCCCTGAACACTGAAGCTTTCTTT
CDR3aa: CASSPDRDALNTEAFF
abundance: -
d_gene: TRBD1
j_gene: TRBJ1-1
v_gene: TRBV18

CDR3nt: TGTGCCAGTAGTAAGGAGGTTAGCACAGATACGCAGTATTTT
CDR3aa: CASSKEVSTDTQYF
abundance: -
d_gene: -
j_gene: TRBJ2-3
v_gene: TRBV19

CDR3nt: TGCGCCAGCAGCCACCCGGGAGGGGACACAGATACGCAGTATTTT
CDR3aa: CASSHPGGDTDTQYF
abundance: -
d_gene: TRBD2
j_gene: TRBJ2-3
v_gene: TRBV4-1

CDR3nt: TGTGCCAGCAGCCGGACAGGGGGTTCGCGCGAGCAGTACTTC
CDR3aa: CASSRTGGSREQYF
abundance: -
d_gene: TRBD1
j_gene: TRBJ2-7
v_gene: TRBV28

CDR3nt: TGCGCCAGCAGCCAAGATGGGACAGCCACCGGGGAGCTGTTTTTT
CDR3aa: CASSQDGTATGELFF
abundance: -
d_gene: TRBD1
j_gene: TRBJ2-2
v_gene: TRBV4-1

CDR3nt: TGTGCCAGCAGCCAAGAAAAAGCGGGGGGGCGAGAGACCCAGTACTTC
CDR3aa: CASSQEKAGGRETQYF
abundance: -
d_gene: TRBD2
j_gene: TRBJ2-5
v_gene: TRBV4-2

CDR3nt: TGTGCCAGCAGTTTTAGCGGGGGGGCCGGGGGCAATGAGCAGTTCTTC
CDR3aa: CASSFSGGAGGNEQFF
abundance: -
d_gene: TRBD2
j_gene: TRBJ2-1
v_gene: TRBV6-5

CDR3nt: TGTGCCAGCAGCTTAGTCCAGGCGTCCAATCAGCCCCAGCATTTT
CDR3aa: CASSLVQASNQPQHF
abundance: -
d_gene: -
j_gene: TRBJ1-5
v_gene: TRBV7-2

CDR3nt: TGCAGCGCATCGACAGGGAATAGCAATCAGCCCCAGCATTTT
CDR3aa: CSASTGNSNQPQHF
abundance: -
d_gene: TRBD1
j_gene: TRBJ1-5
v_gene: TRBV29-1

CDR3nt: TGCAGCGTTCCCCTAGCGGGGTATTACAATGAGCAGTTCTTC
CDR3aa: CSVPLAGYYNEQFF
abundance: -
d_gene: TRBD2
j_gene: TRBJ2-1
v_gene: TRBV29-1

CDR3nt: TGTGCCAGCACCGAGGGTACCACTGAAGCTTTCTTT
CDR3aa: CASTEGTTEAFF
abundance: once
d_gene: -
j_gene: TRBJ1-1
v_gene: TRBV28

CDR3nt: TGTGCCAGCAGTGAAGAGGTAGCGAGTTGGGAAGAGACCCAGTACTTC
CDR3aa: CASSEEVASWEETQYF
abundance: -
d_gene: -
j_gene: TRBJ2-5
v_gene: TRBV2

CDR3nt: TGCGCCAGCAGCTTGGGGTCCGGGACGGGGGTGGATCAGCCCCAGCATTTT
CDR3aa: CASSLGSGTGVDQPQHF
abundance: -
d_gene: -
j_gene: TRBJ1-5
v_gene: TRBV5-1

CDR3nt: TGTGCCAGCAGCCGAAGACAGGGGGCGCGAAACGAGCAGTACTTC
CDR3aa: CASSRRQGARNEQYF
abundance: few
d_gene: TRBD1
j_gene: TRBJ2-7
v_gene: TRBV6-6

CDR3nt: TGTGCCAGCAGTGAACATATAGCACAGGGGGGCCCTGAAGCTTTCTTT
CDR3aa: CASSEHIAQGGPEAFF
abundance: -
d_gene: TRBD1
j_gene: TRBJ1-1
v_gene: TRBV6-1

CDR3nt: TGTGCCAGCAGTGAATCTGGAGGGTCCTACAATGAGCAGTTCTTC
CDR3aa: CASSESGGSYNEQFF
abundance: -
d_gene: -
j_gene: TRBJ2-1
v_gene: TRBV25-1

CDR3nt: TGTGCCAGCGGCCTCCGGGAGGGGAGTCAGCCCCAGCATTTT
CDR3aa: CASGLREGSQPQHF
abundance: -
d_gene: -
j_gene: TRBJ1-5
v_gene: TRBV6-1

CDR3nt: TGTGCCAGCCGCTACCTAGCGGGGGATAGAGATACGCAGTATTTT
CDR3aa: CASRYLAGDRDTQYF
abundance: once
d_gene: TRBD2
j_gene: TRBJ2-3
v_gene: TRBV18

CDR3nt: TGTGCCAGCAGCCCAGCGACAGGGACTGGCACTGAAGCTTTCTTT
CDR3aa: CASSPATGTGTEAFF
abundance: -
d_gene: TRBD1
j_gene: TRBJ1-1
v_gene: TRBV11-2

CDR3nt: TGTGCCAGCTCACCCGGACAGGGGTTAGTTGAGACCCAGTACTTC
CDR3aa: CASSPGQGLVETQYF
abundance: -
d_gene: TRBD1
j_gene: TRBJ2-5
v_gene: TRBV18

CDR3nt: TGTGCCAGTAGTATAGGCGGGGGCTGGGAGCAGTACTTC
CDR3aa: CASSIGGGWEQYF
abundance: -
d_gene: -
j_gene: TRBJ2-7
v_gene: TRBV19

CDR3nt: TGTGCCAGCAGTTTTCCAACAGGGTCCCGCTACACCTTC
CDR3aa: CASSFPTGSRYTF
abundance: -
d_gene: -
j_gene: TRBJ1-2
v_gene: TRBV28

CDR3nt: TGTGCCAGCACACCGGGACCGGGGGGTTACGAGCAGTACTTC
CDR3aa: CASTPGPGGYEQYF
abundance: -
d_gene: TRBD2
j_gene: TRBJ2-7
v_gene: TRBV5-4

CDR3nt: TGCGCCAGCAGCCATCTCGGGGGGCAGCCCCAGCATTTT
CDR3aa: CASSHLGGQPQHF
abundance: -
d_gene: -
j_gene: TRBJ1-5
v_gene: TRBV4-1

CDR3nt: TGTGCCAGCGAGGGGGACAGGGTGTTTAATGAAAAACTGTTTTTT
CDR3aa: CASEGDRVFNEKLFF
abundance: -
d_gene: TRBD1
j_gene: TRBJ1-4
v_gene: TRBV2

CDR3nt: TGTGCCAGCAATCCAGGGGGCAGCGGCAATCAGCCCCAGCATTTT
CDR3aa: CASNPGGSGNQPQHF
abundance: -
d_gene: TRBD1
j_gene: TRBJ1-5
v_gene: TRBV6-1

CDR3nt: TGTGCCAGCAGCCTAGGGAGGGAGACCCAGTACTTC
CDR3aa: CASSLGRETQYF
abundance: -
d_gene: -
j_gene: TRBJ2-5
v_gene: TRBV2

CDR3nt: TGTGCCAGTACTACAGGACAGTGGTCTGGAAACACCATATATTTT
CDR3aa: CASTTGQWSGNTIYF
abundance: -
d_gene: -
j_gene: TRBJ1-3
v_gene: TRBV19

CDR3nt: TGCGCCAGCAGCCAAGGCTGGGGGGGGGCCACTGAAGCTTTCTTT
CDR3aa: CASSQGWGGATEAFF
abundance: -
d_gene: -
j_gene: TRBJ1-1
v_gene: TRBV4-1

CDR3nt: TGTGCCAGCAGCCCCGGAGGCCGGGAGCTGTTTTTT
CDR3aa: CASSPGGRELFF
abundance: -
d_gene: -
j_gene: TRBJ2-2
v_gene: TRBV11-2

CDR3nt: TGCGCCAGCAGTGAGGGGGCTGGGGACGAGCAGTACTTC
CDR3aa: CASSEGAGDEQYF
abundance: -
d_gene: TRBD1
j_gene: TRBJ2-7
v_gene: TRBV4-1

CDR3nt: TGTGCCAGCAGGCTGGACAGGAGCTCTGGAAACACCATATATTTT
CDR3aa: CASRLDRSSGNTIYF
abundance: -
d_gene: TRBD1
j_gene: TRBJ1-3
v_gene: TRBV6-5

CDR3nt: TGTGCCAGCTCACCCCCTGGGACTATCGGGGATGAGCAGTTCTTC
CDR3aa: CASSPPGTIGDEQFF
abundance: -
d_gene: TRBD2
j_gene: TRBJ2-1
v_gene: TRBV18

CDR3nt: TGTGCCAGCAGCTTATTAAACAGGAACACTGAAGCTTTCTTT
CDR3aa: CASSLLNRNTEAFF
abundance: -
d_gene: -
j_gene: TRBJ1-1
v_gene: TRBV5-8

CDR3nt: TGTGCCAGCAGTGAAGATATAGTTTCTAACACTGAAGCTTTCTTT
CDR3aa: CASSEDIVSNTEAFF
abundance: -
d_gene: -
j_gene: TRBJ1-1
v_gene: TRBV2

CDR3nt: TGTGCCAGCAGTCAACTAGCGGGAGAGGAGACCCAGTACTTC
CDR3aa: CASSQLAGEETQYF
abundance: -
d_gene: TRBD2
j_gene: TRBJ2-5
v_gene: TRBV27

CDR3nt: TGTGCCAGCAGGGAAGGACAGGGGGGGTACACCGGGGAGCTGTTTTTT
CDR3aa: CASREGQGGYTGELFF
abundance: few
d_gene: TRBD1
j_gene: TRBJ2-2
v_gene: TRBV28

CDR3nt: TGTGCCAGCTCACCAAACGCCCCCCGCAGACAAGAGACCCAGTACTTC
CDR3aa: CASSPNAPRRQETQYF
abundance: once
d_gene: -
j_gene: TRBJ2-5
v_gene: TRBV18

CDR3nt: TGTGCCAGCAGCTTAAATGCCCAAAGCGTAGGCTACACCTTC
CDR3aa: CASSLNAQSVGYTF
abundance: -
d_gene: -
j_gene: TRBJ1-2
v_gene: TRBV7-3

CDR3nt: TGTGCCAGCAGCCTTAACAGGGGCCCGAACACTGAAGCTTTCTTT
CDR3aa: CASSLNRGPNTEAFF
abundance: -
d_gene: TRBD1
j_gene: TRBJ1-1
v_gene: TRBV28

CDR3nt: TGTGCCAGCAGCCCAGGCGGGGGACATACGCAGTATTTT
CDR3aa: CASSPGGGHTQYF
abundance: once
d_gene: TRBD2
j_gene: TRBJ2-3
v_gene: TRBV7-3

CDR3nt: TGCGCCAGCAGCCGAATTCCCCTCACAGGGCCCGGTAATGAAAAACTGTTTTTT
CDR3aa: CASSRIPLTGPGNEKLFF
abundance: few
d_gene: -
j_gene: TRBJ1-4
v_gene: TRBV4-1

CDR3nt: TGTGCCAGTAGTATTAACGGGATACTCTCCTACAATGAGCAGTTCTTC
CDR3aa: CASSINGILSYNEQFF
abundance: -
d_gene: -
j_gene: TRBJ2-1
v_gene: TRBV19

CDR3nt: TGTGCCAGCAGTTTACACAGGAGCTCCTACGAGCAGTACTTC
CDR3aa: CASSLHRSSYEQYF
abundance: -
d_gene: -
j_gene: TRBJ2-7
v_gene: TRBV6-6

CDR3nt: TGTGCCAGCAGCTTACAGGGTTCTGAAGCTTTCTTT
CDR3aa: CASSLQGSEAFF
abundance: -
d_gene: -
j_gene: TRBJ1-1
v_gene: TRBV11-3

CDR3nt: TGTGCCAGCAGTTTCCCCCCCGGGACTAGCGGGGGGGCCCCAGATACGCAGTATTTT
CDR3aa: CASSFPPGTSGGAPDTQYF
abundance: once
d_gene: TRBD2
j_gene: TRBJ2-3
v_gene: TRBV28

CDR3nt: TGTGCCAGCAGCTTCGGGGACAGGGTCCATGAGACCCAGTACTTC
CDR3aa: CASSFGDRVHETQYF
abundance: -
d_gene: TRBD1
j_gene: TRBJ2-5
v_gene: TRBV5-4

CDR3nt: TGTGCCAGTAGTCGGACTAGCGGCTCCTACGAGCAGTACTTC
CDR3aa: CASSRTSGSYEQYF
abundance: -
d_gene: TRBD2
j_gene: TRBJ2-7
v_gene: TRBV19

CDR3nt: TGTGCCAGCAGTGCTTCTAGTTCCTACGAGCAGTACTTC
CDR3aa: CASSASSSYEQYF
abundance: -
d_gene: -
j_gene: TRBJ2-7
v_gene: TRBV27

CDR3nt: TGTGCCAGTAGTACAGGGGGCACCGTCGGCGAGCAGTACTTC
CDR3aa: CASSTGGTVGEQYF
abundance: -
d_gene: TRBD1
j_gene: TRBJ2-7
v_gene: TRBV19

CDR3nt: TGTGCCAGCAGCTCCACAGACAATGAGCAGTTCTTC
CDR3aa: CASSSTDNEQFF
abundance: -
d_gene: -
j_gene: TRBJ2-1
v_gene: TRBV7-9

CDR3nt: TGTGCCAGCAGCTTGGTAGGGGCGGTCCACGAGCAGTACTTC
CDR3aa: CASSLVGAVHEQYF
abundance: -
d_gene: -
j_gene: TRBJ2-7
v_gene: TRBV5-4

CDR3nt: TGTGCCAGCAGCCAGGACGCTGCGGGGTATGGCTACACCTTC
CDR3aa: CASSQDAAGYGYTF
abundance: -
d_gene: -
j_gene: TRBJ1-2
v_gene: TRBV28

CDR3nt: TGTGCCAGCTCACCCGGAACAGGGGTAGATTCACCCCTCCACTTT
CDR3aa: CASSPGTGVDSPLHF
abundance: -
d_gene: TRBD1
j_gene: TRBJ1-6
v_gene: TRBV18

CDR3nt: TGTGCCAGCAGTTTGAGAAGGGGCGATAATCAGCCCCAGCATTTT
CDR3aa: CASSLRRGDNQPQHF
abundance: -
d_gene: -
j_gene: TRBJ1-5
v_gene: TRBV28

CDR3nt: TGCGCCAGCAGTGATGAGGGAAAAGCTTTCTTT
CDR3aa: CASSDEGKAFF
abundance: few
d_gene: -
j_gene: TRBJ1-1
v_gene: TRBV10-2

CDR3nt: TGTGCCAGCAGCTTAAGTCTCGCCAGGGCCTACAATGAGCAGTTCTTC
CDR3aa: CASSLSLARAYNEQFF
abundance: once
d_gene: -
j_gene: TRBJ2-1
v_gene: TRBV7-3

CDR3nt: TGTGCCAGCAGTGTGGCAATACGTGGGAGCGGCGGGGAGCTGTTTTTT
CDR3aa: CASSVAIRGSGGELFF
abundance: once
d_gene: -
j_gene: TRBJ2-2
v_gene: TRBV2

CDR3nt: TGCGCCAGCAGTGTGGCCCCTATCCCGGGGAGCTCCTACGAGCAGTACTTC
CDR3aa: CASSVAPIPGSSYEQYF
abundance: few
d_gene: -
j_gene: TRBJ2-7
v_gene: TRBV10-2